This TCR beta chain was captured in a study of patients and donors after allogeneic stem cell transplantation. This clonotype occurred a few times. Using its own MiXCR run on the RT-PCR reads, TCRdb lists one record per CDR3 protein. The repertoire holds approximately 430,000 distinct CDR3 sequences, with 16% as singletons. Germline V gene data show CDR1 as SQVTM and CDR2 as ANQGSEA. The CDR3 consists of 12 residues. Trimming took off 4 bases at V and 1 base at J, with 7 bases between the two ends. The origin of this receptor is a human donor who was either an allogeneic HSCT recipient or a stem cell or donor lymphocyte infusion donor (not recorded which). It is not recorded whose cells these are; they may come from a transplant donor. The chain has TRBV29-1 and TRBJ1-1, with D hard to call. Sequencing input: blood, either unsorted or a sorted T cell fraction (not recorded which). The CDR3 DNA follows: TGCAGCGTTGGGCTGACGAACACTGAAGCTTTCTTT. It specifies CSVGLTNTEAFF.